The 9 T cell receptor beta chains presented below share a single source sample, sequenced in a study of blood T cell repertoires in COVID-19. Produced via immunoSEQ multiplex PCR; TCRdb's table is partial and in-frame only. The table lists around 70,000 clones, about 90% of them singletons. The specimen was peripheral blood. The receptors come from a woman aged 80 or older with active or convalescent COVID-19.

The chain employs TRBV7-9 and TRBJ2-1; 10 positions match TRBD2. CDR1 and CDR2 from the germline V gene are SEHNR and FQNEAQ (reference sequence). The CDR3 runs to 16 residues. The trim removed 3 bases at V and 4 bases at J, leaving 6 bases unmatched. The CDR3 loop is CASSLSSGGPYNEQFF. CDR3 nucleotide sequence: TGTGCCAGCAGCTTGAGTAGCGGGGGGCCATACAATGAGCAGTTCTTC.

V usage is TRBV15 and J usage is TRBJ2-5; D ambiguous. Germline-derived CDR1 and CDR2 are LNHNV and YYDKDF (reference sequence). The CDR3 totals 15 residues. Trimming pared 0 bases from V and 2 bases from J, leaving 10 bases between. CDR3 DNA: TGTGCCACCAGCAGAGATCCCCAGTCACAAGAGACCCAGTACTTC. Protein: CATSRDPQSQETQYF.

The V gene is TRBV2, the J gene TRBJ2-7; the match to TRBD1 covers 8 bases. Germline CDR1 and CDR2: SNHLY and FYNNEI. This CDR3 has 14 residues. V lost 8 bases and J lost 5; bases outside the gene matches: 11. This chain's CDR3 is CASRRDRPLDEQYF. As DNA, the CDR3 is TGTGCCAGCCGCCGGGACAGGCCCCTGGACGAGCAGTACTTC.

The gene calls are TRBV10-3 and TRBJ2-2; D is unresolved. The ends were cut back, 7 bases at V and 1 base at J, with 7 bases in the middle. The CDR3 runs to 13 residues. Per the germline V gene, CDR1 is ENHRY and CDR2 is SYGVKD. CDR3 in amino acids: CAINRMNTGELFF. Written as DNA, the CDR3 is TGTGCCATCAATCGTATGAACACCGGGGAGCTGTTTTTT.

This clone appeared a single time. The chain carries TRBV2 and TRBJ1-1; the match to TRBD1 covers 8 bases. With 7 bases clipped from V and 6 bases from J, the junction kept 19 bases outside the gene matches. Germline V CDR1 and CDR2: SNHLY, FYNNEI. This CDR3 has 17 residues. CDR3 nucleotides: TGTGCCAGCACCGGCAGGGGGCATGAGGGAGGCTGGCCTGAAGCTTTCTTT. Translating gives CASTGRGHEGGWPEAFF.

V gene TRBV2 combines with J gene TRBJ2-5; 10 bases are shared with TRBD1. CDR1 is SNHLY, CDR2 FYNNEI, per germline. Trimming took 7 bases from V and 4 from J; bases not matched to a gene: 9. The CDR3 runs to 15 residues. The CDR3 DNA follows: TGTGCCAGCAAATTGGGTGGACAGGGGGGAGAGACCCAGTACTTC. This translates into CASKLGGQGGETQYF. The complete variable domain, with remaining parts taken from reference TRBV2 and TRBJ2-5, reads EPEVTQTPSHQVTQMGQEVILRCVPISNHLYFYWYRQILGQKVEFLVSFYNNEISEKSEIFDDQFSVERPDGSNFTLKIRSTKLEDSAMYFCASKLGGQGGETQYFGPGTRLLVL.

The chain couples TRBV9 to TRBJ2-1; 12 nucleotides line up with TRBD2. The CDR3 sequence is 16 residues long. After removal of 3 bases from V and 7 bases from J, the junction contained 8 bases not matched to a gene. Germline assignment: CDR1 SGDLS and CDR2 YYNGEE. The CDR3 region is CASSAVRGTSGNEQFF. For the CDR3, the DNA is TGTGCCAGCAGCGCCGTTAGAGGGACTAGCGGGAATGAGCAGTTCTTC.

The chain recombines TRBV27 with TRBJ2-7, with TRBD1 matching over 8 bases. Trimming removed 4 bases from V and 8 bases from J; junction bases left unmatched: 7. The CDR3 has 13 amino acids. CDR1 and CDR2 (germline): MNHEY, SMNVEV (reference sequence). In DNA, the CDR3 is TGTGCCAGCAGTTCGTATTCAGGGGGCCAGCAGTACTTC. Translation gives CASSSYSGGQQYF.

The chain has TRBV2 and TRBJ2-1; 8 nucleotides match TRBD1. V shed 10 bases, J shed 7 bases, and the junction held 15 bases outside the gene matches. CDR3 size: 15 residues. The germline V gene encodes CDR1 SNHLY and CDR2 FYNNEI. The CDR3 DNA sequence: TGTGCCACAGGACAGGGTACACGTTTTGGGAATGAGCAGTTCTTC. It yields the protein CATGQGTRFGNEQFF.